This T cell receptor beta chain was sequenced in a study of T-cell reconstitution after alpha-beta-depleted transplantation in children. Study findings and constraints: Approximately two months post-transplant, alpha-beta T cells reportedly originated from several hundred expanded graft clones. High day-60 TCRbeta diversity in some patients came from surviving recipient T cells and thymic progenitors.

Preparing the TCRbeta library involved the use of unique molecular identifiers. TCRdb called the PCR reads again in MiXCR, with one record for every CDR3 protein. The data show more than 500,000 distinct CDR3 sequences, 10% to 12% seen once. In this sample, this clonotype turned up many times. No antigen is known for it. V shed 4 bases and J shed 8 bases, with 18 bases lying between them. The germline V gene has CDR1 MDHEN and CDR2 SYDVKM. This CDR3 region has 15 residues. The chain has TRBV28 and TRBJ2-1; tentative D call: TRBD1 (8 bases). Sequenced here: PBMCs, mostly from graft donor cells, sampled 180 days after TCRalphabeta/CD19-depleted stem cell transplant. This sequence was found in a female patient between 2 and 15 years old who had a stem cell transplant for aplastic anemia, so the T cells may come from the graft donor. In DNA, the CDR3 is TGTGCCAGCAGTTCACAGGGGGGGGGGATCCATGAGCAGTTCTTC. This gives the protein CASSSQGGGIHEQFF.